This note documents a single T cell receptor beta chain sequence. The ends lost 5 bases at V and 5 bases at J; junction bases unmatched: 11. CDR3 length equals 18 residues. Germline V CDR1 and CDR2: SSHAT, FNYEAQ (reference sequence). Authors' analysis steps: Estimation of nucleated cell counts was performed using reference gene primer amplification. The data were produced by immunoSEQ multiplex PCR, yet TCRdb's version contains in-frame clones alone and is incomplete. V and J calls and clone size are those listed in that table; D and trimming were worked out from the DNA. The sample consists of 120,000 to 150,000 clones, approximately 88% of them appearing once. This sample is part of a study of blood T cell repertoires in COVID-19. Participants spanned ages about 18 to 90 years and resided in roughly 22 US areas. Researchers sorted participants into cohorts using their self-reported clinical history.

V usage is TRBV7-7 and J usage is TRBJ2-5, with 16 bases aligning to TRBD2. The specimen sequenced was PBMCs or T cells enriched from blood (not recorded which). This TCR derives from a man aged 35 to 55 with acute COVID-19. The CDR3 nucleotides read TGTGCCAGCAGCAGCGCCGGGACTAGCGGGGGGGGGATTGAGACCCAGTACTTC. Protein product: CASSSAGTSGGGIETQYF.